This T cell receptor beta chain was sequenced in a study of radiotherapy plus CTLA-4 blockade in lung cancer. Study as a whole: With around 30% of patients having disease control, objective responses were seen in approximately 18%. Overall study findings and caveats: Alongside interferon-beta, early blood T cell clone dynamics were reportedly the best predictor of response. Once radiotherapy plus ipilimumab had been given, TCR clones derived from tumor expanded in blood.

CDR1 SNHLY and CDR2 FYNNEI come from the germline V gene. This CDR3 has 13 residues. The V gene end was trimmed by 7 bases and the J gene end by 5 bases; junction bases not matched to a gene: 6. CTLA-4 blockade using ipilimumab, together with focal radiation, was received by patients with chemo-refractory metastatic non-small-cell lung cancer. Sequenced by immunoSEQ multiplex PCR; TCRdb stores in-frame clones only, minus some. The table has roughly 80,000 clones, 70% to 80% seen once. With respect to this clone: The target antigen is unknown.

The material sequenced was peripheral blood, taken from a patient treated with radiotherapy plus ipilimumab. The source is a human donor with non-small cell lung cancer whose response to radiotherapy plus ipilimumab could not be evaluated. The genes are TRBV2 and TRBJ2-7; TRBD2 aligns across 9 bases. For the CDR3, the DNA is TGTGCCAGCAAGATTAGCGGGAGTAACGAGCAGTACTTC. The encoded protein is CASKISGSNEQYF.